This TCR beta chain was identified in a study of OX40 agonist ivuxolimab in advanced cancers. Whole-study context: The dose-escalation cohort was over 65% male, with a mean age of about 56 years, ranging about 23 to 90.

Germline V gene data show CDR1 as LNHNV and CDR2 as YYDKDF (reference sequence). The CDR3 runs 15 residues. The trim removed 4 bases at V and 6 bases at J, leaving 5 bases unmatched. Here immunoSEQ multiplex PCR was the method, and the copy in TCRdb shows in-frame clones only, minus some. The sample holds approximately 33,000 clones, 70% to 90% seen once. The sequencing used CD4+ or CD8+ T cells sorted from blood, collected in a trial of the OX40 agonist ivuxolimab. This rearrangement joins TRBV15 to TRBJ2-1; 11 bases map to TRBD2. The sequence was obtained from an adult with an advanced solid tumor such as melanoma, head and neck, liver or kidney cancer. CDR3 sequence (DNA): TGTGCCACCAGCACGGGACTAGCGGTAAGCAATGAGCAGTTCTTC. Its protein is CATSTGLAVSNEQFF.